A single T cell receptor (beta chain) is shown here with its context. This sample was included in a study of blood T cell repertoires in COVID-19. The V gene's germline CDR1 is MNHEY and CDR2 SVGAGI. V lost 4 bases, J lost 4 bases, and 13 bases lay in between. This CDR3 spans 14 amino acids. The method was immunoSEQ multiplex PCR; TCRdb's version includes in-frame clones alone and lacks a portion of them. The data contain 52,000 or so clones, 60% to 85% of them singletons. The V gene is TRBV6-5, the J gene TRBJ2-5; D may be TRBD1 (6 bases). The sample was peripheral blood. This receptor was identified in a man aged 50 or older with active or convalescent COVID-19. The CDR3 loop reads CASSFVQGGETQYF. For the CDR3, the DNA is TGTGCCAGCAGTTTCGTACAGGGTGGAGAGACCCAGTACTTC.